Given below is one T cell receptor (beta chain) in context. Its target is not known. These donors were members of the approximately 110-subject validation cohort, a group separate from the roughly 670-subject first cohort. Germline V gene lookup returns CDR1 SGHTA and CDR2 FQGNSA. CDR3 length: 11 residues. Deletions cut 5 bases from V and 7 bases from J, with 9 bases between. The protocol was immunoSEQ multiplex PCR, while the TCRdb copy is restricted to in-frame clones and leaves out a portion. The sample lists fewer than 250,000 clones, approximately 88% occurring once. These data come from a study of cytomegalovirus exposure and HLA in healthy donors. Study outcomes and limitations: The tendency of first-cohort TCR clusters to co-occur in the 110 or so validation repertoires emerged from a later analysis. There were about 160 TCR beta chains listed as cytomegalovirus-associated. Rare TCR sequences predominated, though certain public TCRs were found in many donors.

V and J are TRBV7-2 and TRBJ2-7; unclear D gene. The clonotype originates from a woman aged 25-40 years in good health and CMV-seropositive. The sequencing sample was made of PBMCs. This CDR3 reads CASSTRLEQYF. CDR3 nucleotides: TGTGCCAGCAGCACTCGACTTGAGCAGTACTTC.